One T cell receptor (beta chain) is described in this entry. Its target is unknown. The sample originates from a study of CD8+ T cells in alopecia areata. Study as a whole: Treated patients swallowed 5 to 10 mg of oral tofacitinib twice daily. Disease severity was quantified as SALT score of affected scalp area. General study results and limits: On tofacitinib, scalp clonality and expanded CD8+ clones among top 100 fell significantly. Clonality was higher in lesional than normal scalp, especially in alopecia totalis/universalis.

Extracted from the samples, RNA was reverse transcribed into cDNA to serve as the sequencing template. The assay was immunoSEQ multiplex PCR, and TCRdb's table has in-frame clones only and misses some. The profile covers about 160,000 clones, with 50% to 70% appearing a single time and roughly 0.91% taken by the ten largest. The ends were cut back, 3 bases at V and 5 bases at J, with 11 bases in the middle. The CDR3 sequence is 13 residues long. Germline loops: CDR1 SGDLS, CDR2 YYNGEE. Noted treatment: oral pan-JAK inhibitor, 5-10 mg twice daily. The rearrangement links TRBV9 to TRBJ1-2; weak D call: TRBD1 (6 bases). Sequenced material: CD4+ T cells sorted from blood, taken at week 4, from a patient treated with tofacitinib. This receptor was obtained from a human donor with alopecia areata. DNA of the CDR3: TGTGCCAGCAGCGCCGGGACACAGTATGGCTACACCTTC. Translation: CASSAGTQYGYTF. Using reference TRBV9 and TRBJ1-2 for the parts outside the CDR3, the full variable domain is DSGVTQTPKHLITATGQRVTLRCSPRSGDLSVYWYQQSLDQGLQFLIQYYNGEERAKGNILERFSAQQFPDLHSELNLSSLELGDSALYFCASSAGTQYGYTFGSGTRLTVV.